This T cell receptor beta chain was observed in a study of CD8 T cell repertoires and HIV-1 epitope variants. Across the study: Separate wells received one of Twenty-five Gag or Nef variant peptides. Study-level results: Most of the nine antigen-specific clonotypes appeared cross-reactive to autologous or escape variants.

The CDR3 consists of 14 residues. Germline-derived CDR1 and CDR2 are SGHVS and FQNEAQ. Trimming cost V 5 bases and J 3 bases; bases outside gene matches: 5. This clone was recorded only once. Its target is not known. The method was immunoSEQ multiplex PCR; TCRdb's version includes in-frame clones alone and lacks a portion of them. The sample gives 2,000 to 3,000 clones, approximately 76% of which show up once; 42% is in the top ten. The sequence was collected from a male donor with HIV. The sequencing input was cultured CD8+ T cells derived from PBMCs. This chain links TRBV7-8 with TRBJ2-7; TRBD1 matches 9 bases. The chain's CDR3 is CASSPGTGYYEQYF. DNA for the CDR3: TGTGCCAGCAGCCCCGGGACAGGGTACTACGAGCAGTACTTC.